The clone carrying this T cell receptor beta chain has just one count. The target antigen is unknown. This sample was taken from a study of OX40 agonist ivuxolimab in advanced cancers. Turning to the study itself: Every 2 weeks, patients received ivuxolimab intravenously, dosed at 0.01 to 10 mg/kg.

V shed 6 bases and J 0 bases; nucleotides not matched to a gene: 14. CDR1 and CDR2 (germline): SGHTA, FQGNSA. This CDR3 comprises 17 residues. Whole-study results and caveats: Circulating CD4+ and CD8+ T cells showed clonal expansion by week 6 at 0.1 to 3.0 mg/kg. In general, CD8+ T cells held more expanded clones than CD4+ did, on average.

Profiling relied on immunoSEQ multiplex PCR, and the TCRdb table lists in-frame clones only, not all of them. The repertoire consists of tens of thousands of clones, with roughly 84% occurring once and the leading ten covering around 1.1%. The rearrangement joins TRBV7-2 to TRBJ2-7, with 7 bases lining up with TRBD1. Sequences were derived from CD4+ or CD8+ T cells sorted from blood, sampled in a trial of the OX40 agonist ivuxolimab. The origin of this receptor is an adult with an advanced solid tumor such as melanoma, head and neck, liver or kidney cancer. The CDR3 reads CASSRRDSSWGSYEQYF. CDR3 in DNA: TGTGCCAGCAGTCGCCGGGACAGCTCATGGGGCTCCTACGAGCAGTACTTC.